The clone carrying this T cell receptor (beta chain) was observed at least ten times. Its antigen is not identified. Germline loops: CDR1 SNHLY, CDR2 FYNNEI. This CDR3 region has 17 residues. V lost 6 bases and J lost 4; bases outside the gene matches: 7. The sample belongs to a study of glioma-infiltrating T cells. General study results and limits: Tissue-blood divergence was below expectation in non-neoplastic patients, above in gliomas.

The iRepertoire nested amplicon-rescue multiplex PCR amplified TCR alpha and beta CDR3s from RNA. For one-step reverse transcription and amplification, 100-400 ng of tissue mRNA or PBMC total RNA was used. TCRdb fed the multiplex PCR reads into MiXCR, producing one record per CDR3 protein. Of tens of thousands of distinct CDR3 sequences in the sample, about 25% were seen once. Sample: glioma tissue, nonneoplastic brain tissue, or PBMCs (not recorded which). The receptor was derived from a human donor with low-grade glioma or glioblastoma, undergoing nonglioma brain surgery, or in good health (not recorded which). This chain uses TRBV2 with TRBJ2-1; 15 bases are shared with TRBD2. The CDR3 sequence: CASRQGLAGGGYNEQFF. The CDR3 DNA follows: TGTGCCAGCAGACAGGGACTAGCGGGAGGAGGGTACAATGAGCAGTTCTTC.